This T cell receptor (beta chain) was captured in a study of blood T cell repertoires in COVID-19. Overall study: The cDNA or gDNA used as material had been derived from T cells, B-cell-depleted T cells, or PBMCs.

Libraries were prepared by immunoSEQ multiplex PCR; TCRdb keeps only in-frame clonotypes and omits some of them. The table includes about 250,000 clones, 75% to 95% detected once. This CDR3 has 13 amino acids. The germline gives CDR1 SNHLY, CDR2 FYNNEI. The ends were cut back, 2 bases at V and 2 bases at J, with 4 bases in the middle. This chain links TRBV2 with TRBJ1-3; D gene unclear. The specimen was PBMCs or T cells enriched from blood (not recorded which). This sequence originates from a woman under 30 who had recovered from COVID-19. In nucleotides, the CDR3 is TGTGCCAGCAGTGAACATCCTGGAAACACCATATATTTT. Its translation is CASSEHPGNTIYF.